The next 4 T cell receptor beta chains were all read from a single sample in a study of T cells after posttransplantation cyclophosphamide. Generated by immunoSEQ multiplex PCR, the TCRdb table keeps only in-frame clones and is missing some. Among roughly 10,000 clones listed, around four fifths were seen once. Cyclophosphamide on days +3 and +4 followed busulfan-fludarabine conditioning and a marrow graft. The source was PBMCs, collected approximately 2,000 days after allogeneic stem cell transplant with posttransplant cyclophosphamide. These TCRs come from a female patient aged 45-65 years who received an allogeneic stem cell transplant from a related donor, was CMV-positive, and had no GVHD. Among the T cells, some may be from the graft donor.

V and J are TRBV28 and TRBJ1-1; possibly TRBD1 for D (5 bases). The length of the CDR3 is 13 residues. V was clipped by 3 bases and J by 4 bases, with 9 bases between them. Per germline, CDR1 MDHEN and CDR2 SYDVKM. DNA for the CDR3: TGTGCCAGCAGTTTCCAGGGTATCACTGAAGCTTTCTTT. This sequence encodes CASSFQGITEAFF. Variable domain in full (rest from reference TRBV28 and TRBJ1-1): DVKVTQSSRYLVKRTGEKVFLECVQDMDHENMFWYRQDPGLGLRLIYFSYDVKMKEKGDIPEGYSVSREKKERFSLILESASTNQTSMYLCASSFQGITEAFFGQGTRLTVV.

This chain connects TRBV5-6 to TRBJ1-4, with TRBD1 identical over 10 bases. Germline V gene data show CDR1 as SGHDT and CDR2 as YYEEEE. This CDR3 has 15 residues. The trim removed 2 bases at V and 8 bases at J, leaving 6 bases unmatched. CDR3 amino acids: CASSLPGTGEEKLFF. The CDR3 bases are TGTGCCAGCAGCTTACCCGGGACAGGGGAGGAAAAACTGTTTTTT.

The chain links TRBV7-3 to TRBJ2-3, with 12 bases that match TRBD2. The CDR3 spans 17 residues. The germline CDR1 and CDR2 sequences are SGHTA and FQGTGA. The junction had 8 bases not matched to a gene; V was cut back by 5 bases and J by 2 bases. The CDR3 DNA follows: TGTGCCAGCAGCACGGGACTAGCGGGCCGACCCACAGATACGCAGTATTTT. This gives the protein CASSTGLAGRPTDTQYF.

The V and J genes are TRBV19 and TRBJ2-3; D remains ambiguous. Germline CDR1 LNHDA, CDR2 SQIVND (reference sequence). The CDR3 runs 14 residues. The germline V and J ends were trimmed by 4 bases and 2 bases, with 10 bases remaining between them. The CDR3 here is CASSSFDFTDTQYF. The CDR3 DNA follows: TGTGCCAGTAGTAGTTTCGACTTCACAGATACGCAGTATTTT.